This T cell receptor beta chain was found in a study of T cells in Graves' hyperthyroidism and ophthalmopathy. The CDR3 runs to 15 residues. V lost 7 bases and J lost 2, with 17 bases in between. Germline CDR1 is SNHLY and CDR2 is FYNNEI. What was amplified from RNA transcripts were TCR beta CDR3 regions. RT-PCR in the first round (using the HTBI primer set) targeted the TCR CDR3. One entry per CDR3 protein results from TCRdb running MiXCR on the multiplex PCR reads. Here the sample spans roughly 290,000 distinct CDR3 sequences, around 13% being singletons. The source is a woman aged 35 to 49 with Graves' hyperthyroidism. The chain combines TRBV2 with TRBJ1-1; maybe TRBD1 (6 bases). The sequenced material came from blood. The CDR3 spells CASTLDRSFNTEAFF. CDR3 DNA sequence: TGTGCCAGCACTCTCGACAGGAGCTTTAACACTGAAGCTTTCTTT.